These 5 T cell receptor beta chains came from one sample sequenced in a study of post-analysis software for immune sequencing data. These receptors' antigens are unknown. Every TCR beta cDNA library bore unique molecular identifiers. TCRdb reprocessed the PCR reads with MiXCR, giving one entry per CDR3 protein. The table has about half a million distinct CDR3 sequences, less than 40% seen once; the top ten hold approximately 6%. Study-wide results and caveats: Patients showed TRBV5-6, TRBV5-1 and TRBV20-1 among five TRBV segments more frequent than in controls.

Sequencing input: blood. These receptors originate from a girl aged 2-17 years with multiple sclerosis.

Regarding this clonotype: Sequence at one end of the junction differs from germline and may be a read error. V usage is TRBV3-1 and J usage is TRBJ2-5; 8 nucleotides match TRBD2. The CDR3 covers 17 residues. The germline V gene encodes CDR1 LGHDT and CDR2 YNNKEL (reference sequence). Here the CDR3 reads CTSSQVEIAGFQETQYF. The DNA for the CDR3 is TGTACCAGCAGCCAAGTGGAGATAGCGGGGTTCCAAGAGACCCAGTACTTC.

This clonotype appeared many times. This rearrangement joins TRBV29-1 to TRBJ2-4; possibly TRBD1 for D (5 bases). The CDR3 is 16 residues long. V was shortened by 6 bases and J by 7 bases, with 25 bases between the two germline ends. CDR1 SQVTM and CDR2 ANQGSEA come from the germline V gene. CDR3 bases: TGCAGCGTGTTAACAGGCAGTCCTATCCTCAACAACATTCAGTACTTC. Protein sequence: CSVLTGSPILNNIQYF.

A note on this clonotype: One end of the junction does not line up with germline, which may come from a read error. The CDR3 DNA sequence: TGTACCAGCAGACTACGGACAGGGGATGGCTATGGCTACACCTTC. This codes for CTSRLRTGDGYGYTF. The chain links TRBV6-2 or TRBV6-3 to TRBJ1-2, with 9 bases that match TRBD1. This CDR3 has 15 amino acids. Germline CDR1 is MNHEY and CDR2 is SVGEGT.

This clonotype was seen a handful of times. At one of its ends the junction is not consistent with the germline gene, which may arise from a read error. The chain combines TRBV12-3 or TRBV12-4 with TRBJ2-7; D is uncertain. The CDR3 consists of 15 residues. CDR3 DNA sequence: TGTGCCAGCAGTTTAGGCACAGCCCTCTCCTACGGGCAGTACTTC. It is translated as CASSLGTALSYGQYF.

V is TRBV7-2 and J is TRBJ2-1; D might be TRBD2 (6 bases). The CDR3 is made up of 15 amino acids. Germline V gives CDR1 SGHTA, CDR2 FQGNSA. Between the trimmed V and J ends, which lost 3 bases and 0 bases, there was a span of 9 bases. The CDR3: CASSLEGPSYNEQFF. CDR3 bases: TGTGCCAGCAGCTTGGAGGGACCCTCCTACAATGAGCAGTTCTTC. The full variable domain, rest sourced from reference TRBV7-2 and TRBJ2-1, is GAGVSQSPSNKVTEKGKDVELRCDPISGHTALYWYRQSLGQGLEFLIYFQGNSAPDKSGLPSDRFSAERTGGSVSTLTIQRTQQEDSAVYLCASSLEGPSYNEQFFGPGTRLTVL.